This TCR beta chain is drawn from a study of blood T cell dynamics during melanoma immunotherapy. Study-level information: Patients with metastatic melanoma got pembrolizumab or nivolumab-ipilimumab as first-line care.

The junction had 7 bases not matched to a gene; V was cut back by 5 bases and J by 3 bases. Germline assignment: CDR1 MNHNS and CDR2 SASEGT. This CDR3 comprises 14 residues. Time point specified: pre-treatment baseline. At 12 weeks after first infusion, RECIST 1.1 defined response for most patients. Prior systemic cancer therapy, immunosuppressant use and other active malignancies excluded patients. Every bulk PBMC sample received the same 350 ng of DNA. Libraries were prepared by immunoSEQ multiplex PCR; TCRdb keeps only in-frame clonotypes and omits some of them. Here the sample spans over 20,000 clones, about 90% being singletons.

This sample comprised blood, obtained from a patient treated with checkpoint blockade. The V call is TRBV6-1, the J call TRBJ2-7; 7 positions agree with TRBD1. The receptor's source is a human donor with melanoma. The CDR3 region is CASSMRTGLYEQYF. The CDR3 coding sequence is TGTGCCAGCAGTATGAGGACAGGACTCTACGAGCAGTACTTC.